The subject of this entry is one T cell receptor (beta chain). Antigen: not known. Among the patients, none had received any treatment before thyroid surgery. This CDR3 spans 13 amino acids. Trimming took off 1 base at V and 11 bases at J, with 14 bases between the two ends. Germline V CDR1 and CDR2: SGHTA, FQGTGA. The data belong to a study of metastatic and nonmetastatic thyroid tumors. In the study overall: Patients with malignant and benign thyroid disease provided blood and tumor or nodule tissue, whose repertoires were compared.

Study-wide results and limits: In blood and tumor, TCR beta diversity was reportedly significantly higher in malignant thyroid tumors than in benign nodules.

Authors' processing steps: Using the CDR3 differences seen across clinicopathological groups, the authors built a distant-metastasis classifier for papillary thyroid cancer, which was meant to discriminate distant-metastatic patients. TCRdb reprocessed the PCR reads using MiXCR. TCRdb's processing, not the study's, gives the V and J calls here. The repertoire has 14,000 to 15,000 clones, 3% to 4.5% of them found once; the top ten carry roughly 26%. The specimen sequenced was tumor tissue. V is TRBV7-3 and J is TRBJ1-1, with a weak D call TRBD1 (5 bases). The TCR sequence derives from a female donor with papillary thyroid cancer or a benign thyroid nodule (not recorded which). Some clones in this sample may be carry-over from other donors' samples. Here the CDR3 DNA reads TGTGCCAGCAGCTTAAGGCAGGGTGCCCTCGCTTTCTTT. This gives the protein CASSLRQGALAFF.